The clone carrying this TCR beta chain came up many times. Its specificity is not known. Stable hyperthyroidism: no ophthalmopathy progression over 18 months of follow-up. Clinicians diagnosed patients from clinical symptoms, serum thyroxine and TRAb, thyroid ultrasound and orbital computed tomography. The source material, RNA transcripts, was used to amplify TCR beta CDR3 regions. The TCR CDR3 was amplified in a first-round RT-PCR using the HTBI primer set. TCRdb re-called the multiplex PCR reads through MiXCR, storing one row per CDR3 protein. The top ten clones hold 50% to 65% of a sample with 340,000 or so distinct CDR3 sequences, around 20% of them seen once. This record belongs to a study of T cells in Graves' hyperthyroidism and ophthalmopathy. Study-level background: Peripheral blood specimens were obtained at initial diagnosis, prior to any treatment.

Study-level results: Researchers found most expanded thyroid clonotypes above 0.001 in blood as well.

The CDR3 loop spans 14 amino acids. V shed 3 bases and J shed 5 bases, with 11 bases lying between them. CDR1 LGHDT and CDR2 YNNKEL come from the germline V gene (reference sequence). The source is a woman aged 45-65 years with Graves' hyperthyroidism. Sample: blood. This sequence joins TRBV3-1 and TRBJ1-5, with a tentative D call TRBD1 (6 bases). CDR3: CASSHSGQHQPQHF. CDR3 DNA: TGTGCCAGCAGCCATTCGGGACAACATCAGCCCCAGCATTTT.